A selection of T cell receptor beta chains follows, all from one sample in a study of T cell responses to AZD1222 COVID-19 vaccine. Profiling relied on immunoSEQ multiplex PCR, and the TCRdb table lists in-frame clones only, not all of them. Altogether 90,000 to 120,000 clones are present, 70% to 90% being singletons, with the ten largest covering 4.5% to 6%. Sequenced here: peripheral blood, sampled 28 days after the second AZD1222 dose. All receptors come from an adult who received the AZD1222 COVID-19 vaccine. Each CDR3 is given with its conserved first and last residue. The D gene is left open where the match is weak. A row's size may be missing; if present it is once, few, many or a size class.

j_gene	v_gene	d_gene	abundance	len	CDR3nt	CDR3aa
TRBJ1-2	TRBV4-3	-	few	15	TGCGCCAGCAGCCAAGATATAGGAGGGGGGAATGGCTACACCTTC	CASSQDIGGGNGYTF
TRBJ1-1	TRBV4-3	TRBD1	-	15	TGCGCCAGCAGACAACGGACAGGGGGGCCCACTGAAGCTTTCTTT	CASRQRTGGPTEAFF
TRBJ2-7	TRBV6-1	TRBD1	-	15	TGTGCCAGCAGTGAAGCAACAGGGGGCCGGGGCGAGCAGTACTTC	CASSEATGGRGEQYF
TRBJ1-4	TRBV18	TRBD1	-	16	TGTGCCAGCTCACTCTCGACAGGGGGAACTAATGAAAAACTGTTTTTT	CASSLSTGGTNEKLFF
TRBJ1-1	TRBV7-9	-	-	13	TGTGCCAGCAGAACCGGCGGGAACACTGAAGCTTTCTTT	CASRTGGNTEAFF
TRBJ1-2	TRBV19	-	-	15	TGTGCCAGTTCCCCGGGAGGGTTAGGGAACTATGGCTACACCTTC	CASSPGGLGNYGYTF
TRBJ2-1	TRBV6-1	TRBD1	-	15	TGTGCCAGCAGTACCGGGACAGGACTTTACAATGAGCAGTTCTTC	CASSTGTGLYNEQFF
TRBJ1-5	TRBV9	-	-	15	TGTGCCAGCAGCGTATCAGGGAATAGTAATCAGCCCCAGCATTTT	CASSVSGNSNQPQHF
TRBJ1-1	TRBV12-3/TRBV12-4	-	-	13	TGTGCCAGCAGTGTAACGAGGACAGTCGAAGCTTTCTTT	CASSVTRTVEAFF
TRBJ1-4	TRBV4-3	TRBD1	-	17	TGCGCCAGCAGCCAGCAGATTTCGGACAGGGGTAATGAAAAACTGTTTTTT	CASSQQISDRGNEKLFF
TRBJ1-1	TRBV30	-	-	15	TGTGCCTGGAGTGTACCTGGGGGCCGGAACACTGAAGCTTTCTTT	CAWSVPGGRNTEAFF
TRBJ2-2	TRBV25-1	-	-	15	TGTGCCAGCAGTGTCGGGACACCACTAACCGGGGAGCTGTTTTTT	CASSVGTPLTGELFF
TRBJ2-1	TRBV6-5	-	-	14	TGTGCCAGCAGTCCGAGCCTTACAGGCAATGAGCAGTTCTTC	CASSPSLTGNEQFF
TRBJ2-7	TRBV2	TRBD2	-	15	TGTGCCAGCAGCGAAGGGACTAGCGGGGGGTCGTCGCAGTACTTC	CASSEGTSGGSSQYF
TRBJ2-2	TRBV12-3/TRBV12-4	-	-	12	TGTGCCAGCAGTTTGGGGGGTAGGGAGCTGTTTTTT	CASSLGGRELFF
TRBJ2-5	TRBV18	-	once	14	TGTGCCAGCTCACCTCCGGGACAACAAGAGACCCAGTACTTC	CASSPPGQQETQYF
TRBJ1-4	TRBV30	-	-	13	TGTGCCTACACAGGGACAACTAATGAAAAACTGTTTTTT	CAYTGTTNEKLFF
TRBJ2-2	TRBV15	TRBD1	-	15	TGTGCCACCAGCAACCCGACAGGGGGGGCCGGGGAGCTGTTTTTT	CATSNPTGGAGELFF
TRBJ1-3	TRBV2	TRBD1	-	15	TGTGCCAGTCTTACACAGGGGTACTCTGGAAACACCATATATTTT	CASLTQGYSGNTIYF
TRBJ1-6	TRBV18	TRBD1	-	14	TGTGCCAGCTCACCAGACAGGGAAGGATCGCCCCTCCACTTT	CASSPDREGSPLHF
TRBJ1-1	TRBV12-5	-	-	12	TGTGCTAGTGGTGGACTGCACACTGAAGCTTTCTTT	CASGGLHTEAFF
TRBJ1-4	TRBV5-1	-	-	16	TGCGCCAGCAAAAGGGGGGGTCGGGGCACTGATGAAAAACTGTTTTTT	CASKRGGRGTDEKLFF
TRBJ2-7	TRBV5-4	-	-	14	TGTGCCAGCAGCCTTTTCGACGGTTCCTACGAGCAGTACTTC	CASSLFDGSYEQYF
TRBJ1-1	TRBV4-1	-	-	14	TGCGCCAGCAGCCCCGGGAGACTGAACACTGAAGCTTTCTTT	CASSPGRLNTEAFF
TRBJ1-6	TRBV2	-	once	14	TGTGCCAGCGGGGTCCGAGACTATAATTCACCCCTCCACTTT	CASGVRDYNSPLHF
TRBJ1-5	TRBV28	-	once	11	TGTGCCAGCAGGCAGGGGCTTGCACAGCATTTT	CASRQGLAQHF
TRBJ1-4	TRBV7-8	-	-	13	TGTGCCAGCAGCTTCTCACAGGCGGGAAAACTGTTTTTT	CASSFSQAGKLFF
TRBJ1-1	TRBV6-2/TRBV6-3	-	-	14	TGTGCCAGCAGTTACTCGTATGAAGGACGGGAAACTTTCTTT	CASSYSYEGRETFF
TRBJ1-5	TRBV18	-	-	13	TGTGCCAGCTCACGAGGGGAGAATCAGCCCCAGCATTTT	CASSRGENQPQHF
TRBJ2-2	TRBV7-8	TRBD2	-	16	TGTGCCAGCAGCTTTAGCGGGGGTCAGCACACCGGGGAGCTGTTTTTT	CASSFSGGQHTGELFF
TRBJ1-1	TRBV4-2	-	-	14	TGTGCCAGCAGCCAAGACAGTGGCAGCACTGAAGCTTTCTTT	CASSQDSGSTEAFF
TRBJ2-2	TRBV7-9	-	-	16	TGTGCCAGCAGCTTAGTCCTAGCCGCGAACACCGGGGAGCTGTTTTTT	CASSLVLAANTGELFF
TRBJ2-3	TRBV7-2	-	-	14	TGTGCCAGCAGCTTGAGGAGTGGCGCAGATACGCAGTATTTT	CASSLRSGADTQYF
TRBJ1-3	TRBV6-5	TRBD1	-	13	TGTGCCAGCATGACAGGGTCAGGAAACACCATATATTTT	CASMTGSGNTIYF
TRBJ1-2	TRBV10-3	-	few	15	TGTGCCATCAGTGAGTCGGTCCGGGGAGTCAATGGCTACACCTTC	CAISESVRGVNGYTF
TRBJ2-7	TRBV11-2	TRBD1	-	15	TGTGCCAGCAGCTTTGGACAGGGGGCGGGTTACGAGCAGTACTTC	CASSFGQGAGYEQYF
TRBJ1-4	TRBV4-2	-	-	16	TGTGCCAGCAGCCAAGATCACGGCAGGGAGGATGAAAAACTGTTTTTT	CASSQDHGREDEKLFF
TRBJ1-3	TRBV7-9	-	-	14	TGTGCCAGCAGCTTAACGATTTCTGGAAACACCATATATTTT	CASSLTISGNTIYF
TRBJ1-4	TRBV5-1	-	-	15	TGCGCCAGCAGCTTGGGGAGTGCAACTAATGAAAAACTGTTTTTT	CASSLGSATNEKLFF
TRBJ1-2	TRBV6-6	-	-	17	TGTGCCAGCAGTCGGGGGGGGGCAGTTGGAGCTAACTATGGCTACACCTTC	CASSRGGAVGANYGYTF